A selection of T cell receptor beta chains follows, all from one sample in a study of cytomegalovirus exposure and HLA in healthy donors. Using immunoSEQ multiplex PCR, the repertoire was profiled, and TCRdb retains in-frame clones only, with some absent. The sample lists some 60,000 clones; 65% to 85% were seen once. What was sequenced was PBMCs. All receptors derive from a male donor in good health and CMV-seronegative. CDR3s include the opening cysteine and the closing phenylalanine or tryptophan. A D gene is named only where the DNA matches it firmly. For some rows the clone size is stated as once, few or many, or as a class when expanded; others skip it.

clone_size	d_call	j_call	v_call	cdr3_nt	cdr3_aa
.	.	TRBJ1-1	TRBV4-3	TGCGCCAGCAGCCAAGATATTGCAGGGCTGAACACTGAAGCTTTCTTT	CASSQDIAGLNTEAFF
.	.	TRBJ2-7	TRBV6-1	TGTGCCAGCACCTCCCGCGGGCAGCCGGTCTACGAGCAGTACTTC	CASTSRGQPVYEQYF
.	.	TRBJ2-7	TRBV5-6	TGTGCCAGCAGCTTGCGGACACTATTCTACGAGCAGTACTTC	CASSLRTLFYEQYF
.	TRBD1	TRBJ1-3	TRBV30	TGTGCCCGGGCAGGGGGCGCCGGAAACACCATATATTTT	CARAGGAGNTIYF
.	.	TRBJ1-4	TRBV5-8	TGTGCCAGCAGCTTGGTACTGACTAATGAAAAACTGTTTTTT	CASSLVLTNEKLFF
.	TRBD2	TRBJ2-1	TRBV9	TGTGCCAGCAGCACGGCGGGGGGGAGGTACAATGAGCAGTTCTTC	CASSTAGGRYNEQFF
once	.	TRBJ1-4	TRBV7-9	TGTGCCAGCAGCCCACGGGGAGGAACTAATGAAAAACTGTTTTTT	CASSPRGGTNEKLFF
.	.	TRBJ1-5	TRBV6-5	.	CASSSSQGEGNQPQHF
.	.	TRBJ2-7	TRBV7-6	TGTGCCAGCAGCTTACGGCTAGGTTTATCATCCGAGCAGTACTTC	CASSLRLGLSSEQYF
once	TRBD1	TRBJ1-1	TRBV7-9	TGTGCCAGCAGCTCCGAGGTCCAGGGGGGTTTCTTT	CASSSEVQGGFF
.	TRBD2	TRBJ2-7	TRBV23-1	TGCGCCAGCAGTCAATCGTTACAGCCGGGGGGTAGGTTCTACGAGCAGTACTTC	CASSQSLQPGGRFYEQYF
few	TRBD2	TRBJ2-1	TRBV7-3	TGTGCCAGCAGCTCGACTAGCGGGGGGATAGGTGAGCAGTTCTTC	CASSSTSGGIGEQFF
.	.	TRBJ1-5	TRBV19	TGTGCCAGTACGCACGGTAGAAATCAGCCCCAGCATTTT	CASTHGRNQPQHF
.	TRBD2	TRBJ2-6	TRBV9	TGTGCCAGCAGCCCGGGACTAGCGGGGGGCACGGCCAACGTCCTGACTTTC	CASSPGLAGGTANVLTF
.	TRBD1	TRBJ2-5	TRBV6-6	TGTGCCAGCAGTCCGGGACAGCAAGAGACCCAGTACTTC	CASSPGQQETQYF
few	TRBD1	TRBJ1-4	TRBV5-4	TGTGCCAGCAGCGCACAGGGGATTAATGAAAAACTGTTTTTT	CASSAQGINEKLFF
once	.	TRBJ1-1	TRBV19	TGTGCCAGTGGAGAGAACACTGAAGCTTTCTTT	CASGENTEAFF
.	.	TRBJ2-1	TRBV4-1	TGCGCCAGCAGCCGCGGAGGACGGGACAATGAGCAGTTCTTC	CASSRGGRDNEQFF
.	.	TRBJ2-3	TRBV12-2	TGTGCAAGTCGCTCCTTAGCGGGGACAACTACTTCCGGGGGCACAGATACGCAGTATTTT	CASRSLAGTTTSGGTDTQYF
.	.	TRBJ2-5	TRBV7-9	TGTGCCAGCAGCCTACAAAGCGGAATCCAAGAGACCCAGTACTTC	CASSLQSGIQETQYF
.	.	TRBJ1-1	TRBV7-9	TGTGCCAGCAGCTTGGTGGAGGAACTGAACACTGAAGCTTTCTTT	CASSLVEELNTEAFF
.	TRBD1	TRBJ1-1	TRBV19	TGTGCCAGTAGTCCTCGGACAGGGCAGGGAAAGAACACTGAAGCTTTCTTT	CASSPRTGQGKNTEAFF
.	.	TRBJ1-1	TRBV18	TGTGCCAGCTCACCCCTTAAAGGAGCCACTGAAGCTTTCTTT	CASSPLKGATEAFF
.	.	TRBJ2-2	TRBV15	TGTGCCACCAGCAGAGATCTGGCGGATCAGAACACCGGGGAGCTGTTTTTT	CATSRDLADQNTGELFF
.	.	TRBJ2-1	TRBV5-1	TGCGCCAGCAGCCGAAACCGGGACAACTACAATGAGCAGTTCTTC	CASSRNRDNYNEQFF
once	TRBD2	TRBJ2-1	TRBV2	TGTGCCAGCAGGAGGACTAGCGGGGGTAGTGAGCAGTTCTTC	CASRRTSGGSEQFF
.	.	TRBJ2-2	TRBV18	TGTGCCAGCTCACCACCCGCGACTAGAGCTAACACCGGGGAGCTGTTTTTT	CASSPPATRANTGELFF
few	.	TRBJ1-4	TRBV18	TGTGCCAGCTCACCGACGACAGCAACTAATGAAAAACTGTTTTTT	CASSPTTATNEKLFF
.	.	TRBJ2-7	TRBV5-5	TGTGCCAGCAGCTTGGAATTATACGAGCAGTACTTC	CASSLELYEQYF
few	.	TRBJ2-7	TRBV4-2	TGTGCCAGCAGCCAAGAGATCAGGTTCTACGAGCAGTACTTC	CASSQEIRFYEQYF
.	.	TRBJ2-2	TRBV11-3	TGTGCCAGCAGCTTAGCGGGGACTAACACCGGGGAGCTGTTTTTT	CASSLAGTNTGELFF
.	.	TRBJ1-1	TRBV6-5	TGTGCCAGCAGCCGCGGGGAGAACACTGAAGCTTTCTTT	CASSRGENTEAFF
once	.	TRBJ1-1	TRBV11-2	TGTGCCAGCAGCTTTGCCAGCGGAGCGGGGACTGAAGCTTTCTTT	CASSFASGAGTEAFF
.	TRBD1	TRBJ2-1	TRBV4-3	TGCGCCAGCAGCCAAGATCTGGGACAGGGGAGAAATGAGCAGTTCTTC	CASSQDLGQGRNEQFF
.	TRBD2	TRBJ2-5	TRBV2	TGTGCCAGCAGTGAAAACTACTCGGCGGGGGGCAGGGAGACCCAGTACTTC	CASSENYSAGGRETQYF
few	.	TRBJ2-7	TRBV5-6	TGTGCCAGCACCCCCCCCCGAGGATTTTCCTACGAGCAGTACTTC	CASTPPRGFSYEQYF
.	.	TRBJ2-5	TRBV5-4	TGTGCCAGCAGCTTGGGGCGAGGAGTCCAAGAGACCCAGTACTTC	CASSLGRGVQETQYF
.	TRBD1	TRBJ1-1	TRBV19	TGTGCCAGTTCCCCCGATTTTACGAAGGGGGCTCTGAACACTGAAGCTTTCTTT	CASSPDFTKGALNTEAFF
.	TRBD1	TRBJ1-2	TRBV30	TGTGCCTGGAGCTTCGGGACAGGGCGTGGCTACACCTTC	CAWSFGTGRGYTF
.	.	TRBJ2-7	TRBV2	TGTGCCAGCAGTAGATGGGACAAAGACTACGAGCAGTACTTC	CASSRWDKDYEQYF
.	.	TRBJ2-3	TRBV28	TGTGCCAGCAGCTCCCTCGACAGGAAGACAGATACGCAGTATTTT	CASSSLDRKTDTQYF
.	TRBD1	TRBJ2-4	TRBV4-1	TGCGCCAGCAGCCAGCAACACCGGGACAGGGGGCTTGGGGACATTCAGTACTTC	CASSQQHRDRGLGDIQYF
.	TRBD1	TRBJ1-1	TRBV7-2	TGTGCCAGCAGCGACAGGGGAGGCACTGAAGCTTTCTTT	CASSDRGGTEAFF
.	.	TRBJ1-1	TRBV7-8	TGTGCCAGCAGCTTAACTCCACAGTTGAACACTGAAGCTTTCTTT	CASSLTPQLNTEAFF
.	.	TRBJ2-3	TRBV2	TGTGCCAGCAGTCTGGCAATTAGCACAGATACGCAGTATTTT	CASSLAISTDTQYF
.	TRBD2	TRBJ2-5	TRBV30	TGTGCCTGGCTCCCTAGCGGGGGAAAGACCCAGTACTTC	CAWLPSGGKTQYF
.	.	TRBJ2-6	TRBV11-3	TGTGCCAGCAGCTTAGATCGGGGGACAGCTCGCTCTGGGGCCAACGTCCTGACTTTC	CASSLDRGTARSGANVLTF
.	TRBD2	TRBJ2-2	TRBV7-9	TGTGCCAGCAGCTTAAGACCGAGACTAGCGGGGGCGAACACCGGGGAGCTGTTTTTT	CASSLRPRLAGANTGELFF
.	TRBD2	TRBJ2-3	TRBV7-2	TGTGCCAGCAGCGAAACTAGCGGGGGGGCACAGCAGTATTTT	CASSETSGGAQQYF
once	.	TRBJ1-3	TRBV2	TGTGCCAGCAGTCGAAGGCAGGCCCACTCTGGAAACACCATATATTTT	CASSRRQAHSGNTIYF
.	.	TRBJ1-3	TRBV6-5	TGTGCCAGCAAGCTCACCCAGGGGCCAGGAAACACCATATATTTT	CASKLTQGPGNTIYF